The 25 T cell receptor beta chains listed next were all sequenced from one sample in a study of shared clonotypes between healthy human individuals. The naive CD8 subset, CD45RO-negative cells positively selected for CCR7, excluded terminally differentiated effector memory CD45RA+ cells. Using immunoSEQ multiplex PCR, the repertoire was profiled, and TCRdb retains in-frame clones only, with some absent. The table lists hundreds of thousands of clones, approximately 96% of them singletons. Input material: naive CD8+ T cells sorted from blood. Receptors originate from a woman aged 25 to 39 in good health.

This sequence joins TRBV7-9 and TRBJ1-1; D remains ambiguous. CDR1 and CDR2 from the germline V gene are SEHNR and FQNEAQ (reference sequence). The length of the CDR3 is 12 residues. The germline V and J ends were trimmed by 4 bases and 3 bases, with 6 bases remaining between them. The CDR3, as DNA: TGTGCCAGCAGCTACGGACACACTGAAGCTTTCTTT. Amino acid sequence: CASSYGHTEAFF.

Note on this clone: The sample has other DNA sequences that encode this CDR3 too. The chain links TRBV4-1 to TRBJ1-1; TRBD1 is a possible D gene (6 bases). Germline CDR1 and CDR2: MGHRA and YSYEKL. V lost 4 bases to trimming and J lost 1 base, with 16 bases between them. The CDR3 length is 16 residues. CDR3 nucleotide sequence: TGCGCCAGCAGCCCGAGCGGTGGGGGCGGGAACACTGAAGCTTTCTTT. It is translated as CASSPSGGGGNTEAFF.

In its sample, this clone was seen a few times. The V call is TRBV9, the J call TRBJ1-1; the D is unclear. The CDR3 is made up of 13 amino acids. Germline values: CDR1 SGDLS, CDR2 YYNGEE. The ends were cut back, 4 bases at V and 0 bases at J, with 7 bases in the middle. Here the CDR3 DNA reads TGTGCCAGCAGCCCCTACATGAACACTGAAGCTTTCTTT. Protein sequence: CASSPYMNTEAFF.

With regard to this clone: Within the sample, other DNA sequences also encode this same CDR3. V and J are TRBV27 and TRBJ2-2; D remains unclear. V lost 6 bases to trimming and J lost 1 base, with 6 bases between them. Germline V gene lookup returns CDR1 MNHEY and CDR2 SMNVEV (reference sequence). This CDR3 has 13 residues. CDR3 in amino acids: CASSGLNTGELFF. CDR3 nucleotide sequence: TGTGCCAGCAGCGGGCTGAACACCGGGGAGCTGTTTTTT.

The chain couples TRBV7-9 to TRBJ2-3; possible D gene TRBD2, 6 bases. Germline CDR1 is SEHNR and CDR2 is FQNEAQ (reference sequence). Deletions cut 8 bases from V and 5 bases from J, with 17 bases between. The CDR3 has 14 residues. This CDR3 is CASRDARRGDTQYF. CDR3 DNA sequence: TGTGCCAGCCGGGACGCGAGGAGGGGAGATACGCAGTATTTT.

J is TRBJ2-7 and V is TRBV5-6; D may be TRBD1 (5 bases). The CDR3 runs 15 residues. Germline V gene lookup returns CDR1 SGHDT and CDR2 YYEEEE. Trimming removed 3 bases at V and 5 bases at J, with 18 bases between. Here the CDR3 reads CASSWTTGSTHEQYF. In nucleotides, the CDR3 is TGTGCCAGCAGCTGGACAACCGGTTCGACCCACGAGCAGTACTTC. Using reference TRBV5-6 and TRBJ2-7 for the parts outside the CDR3, the full variable domain is DAGVTQSPTHLIKTRGQQVTLRCSPKSGHDTVSWYQQALGQGPQFIFQYYEEEERQRGNFPDRFSGHQFPNYSSELNVNALLLGDSALYLCASSWTTGSTHEQYFGPGTRLTVT.

J is TRBJ2-1 and V is TRBV9; 9 positions agree with TRBD1. The germline CDR1 and CDR2 sequences are SGDLS and YYNGEE. The CDR3 consists of 14 residues. The J segment lost 7 bases and the V segment lost 0 bases, leaving 2 bases of the junction unmatched. CDR3 in amino acids: CASSVGTGENEQFF. The CDR3 DNA is TGTGCCAGCAGCGTAGGGACAGGGGAGAATGAGCAGTTCTTC.

The chain employs TRBV7-9 and TRBJ2-5; 8 bases match TRBD1. V was pared by 3 bases and J by 2 bases, with 5 bases of the junction left unmatched. The CDR3 has 15 amino acids. Germline V gene data show CDR1 as SEHNR and CDR2 as FQNEAQ (reference sequence). The CDR3 sequence is CASSFPDREQETQYF. The CDR3 DNA follows: TGTGCCAGCAGCTTTCCGGACAGGGAACAAGAGACCCAGTACTTC.

The chain is built from TRBV27 and TRBJ2-7; tentatively, D is TRBD2 (6 bases). V dropped 7 bases and J dropped 3 bases, with 16 bases sitting between them. CDR1 is MNHEY and CDR2 is SMNVEV in the germline V gene (reference sequence). The CDR3 is made up of 14 amino acids. CDR3 sequence reads: CASKVFAGHYEQYF. The CDR3 DNA sequence: TGTGCCAGCAAGGTTTTTGCGGGGCACTACGAGCAGTACTTC.

V gene TRBV28 combines with J gene TRBJ2-2; 7 bases line up with TRBD1. V shed 6 bases, J shed 0 bases, and the junction held 4 bases outside the gene matches. The CDR3 runs to 15 residues. The germline gives CDR1 MDHEN, CDR2 SYDVKM. CDR3 amino acids: CASSPGQTNTGELFF. CDR3 DNA: TGTGCCAGCAGCCCGGGACAGACGAACACCGGGGAGCTGTTTTTT.

Turning to this clone: This sample includes further DNA sequences coding for the same CDR3. This chain joins TRBV19 and TRBJ2-5; D unclear. Germline V gene sequence: CDR1 LNHDA, CDR2 SQIVND (reference sequence). The germline V and J ends were trimmed by 0 bases and 2 bases, with 7 bases remaining between them. The CDR3 consists of 14 residues. The CDR3, as DNA: TGTGCCAGTAGTATAGACCTAGAACAAGAGACCCAGTACTTC. It specifies CASSIDLEQETQYF.

This chain connects TRBV7-9 to TRBJ2-2; the match to TRBD1 covers 12 bases. The CDR3 is made up of 17 amino acids. The junction had 10 bases not matched to a gene; V was cut back by 4 bases and J by 7 bases. Germline V gene lookup returns CDR1 SEHNR and CDR2 FQNEAQ (reference sequence). The CDR3 sequence: CASSSPPGTGGSGELFF. CDR3 nucleotides: TGTGCCAGCAGCTCCCCGCCCGGGACAGGGGGCAGCGGGGAGCTGTTTTTT.

This clone has only a few counts. This chain joins TRBV19 and TRBJ2-3, with 9 bases identical to TRBD1. This CDR3 has 18 residues. J was trimmed by 2 bases and V by 2 bases; bases with no gene match: 11. Germline loops: CDR1 LNHDA, CDR2 SQIVND (reference sequence). CDR3 sequence: CASSIPPSGTGITDTQYF. The CDR3, as DNA: TGTGCCAGTAGTATACCACCCTCCGGGACAGGGATCACAGATACGCAGTATTTT.

The rearrangement joins TRBV30 to TRBJ1-3; D unclear. This CDR3 spans 14 amino acids. Germline CDR1 and CDR2: GTSNPN and SVGIG (reference sequence). V was pared by 3 bases and J by 0 bases, with 9 bases between. CDR3 sequence: CAWSLWNSGNTIYF. The CDR3 DNA sequence: TGTGCCTGGAGCCTATGGAACTCTGGAAACACCATATATTTT.

The rearrangement links TRBV11-2 to TRBJ2-3; D uncertain. CDR1 and CDR2 (germline): SGHAT, FQNNGV. The V end was cut by 5 bases, the J end by 3 bases, with 9 bases between. This CDR3 comprises 13 residues. In DNA form, the CDR3 reads TGTGCCAGCAGCCCTCGGTGGACAGATACGCAGTATTTT. It specifies CASSPRWTDTQYF.

V gene TRBV28 combines with J gene TRBJ1-5; D remains unclear. Germline lookup yields CDR1 MDHEN and CDR2 SYDVKM. Trimming left V 4 bases short and J 6 bases short, with 13 bases between. The CDR3 runs to 14 residues. The CDR3 region is CASSSIEGGQPQHF. DNA of the CDR3: TGTGCCAGCAGTTCAATAGAGGGCGGTCAGCCCCAGCATTTT.

The chain has TRBV6-1 and TRBJ1-2, with D tentatively TRBD1 (5 bases). The CDR3 extends over 12 amino acids. CDR1 is MNHNS and CDR2 is SASEGT in the germline V gene. V was trimmed by 10 bases and J by 6 bases, leaving 15 bases between them. CDR3 sequence (DNA): TGTGCCATCGAGACAGACGAGCATGGCTACACCTTC. It codes for CAIETDEHGYTF.

The chain links TRBV30 to TRBJ1-6, with D perhaps matching TRBD1 (6 bases). Deletions cut 0 bases from V and 10 bases from J, with 13 bases between. Germline CDR1 and CDR2: GTSNPN and SVGIG (reference sequence). This CDR3 spans 14 amino acids. The chain's CDR3 is CAWSVGGVGSPLHF. CDR3 DNA sequence: TGTGCCTGGAGTGTAGGGGGTGTTGGGTCACCCCTCCACTTT. Together with reference TRBV30 and TRBJ1-6, the CDR3 gives the full variable domain: SQTIHQWPATLVQPVGSPLSLECTVEGTSNPNLYWYRQAAGRGLQLLFYSVGIGQISSEVPQNLSASRPQDRQFILSSKKLLLSDSGFYLCAWSVGGVGSPLHFGNGTRLTVT.

V usage is TRBV29-1 and J usage is TRBJ1-1; D might be TRBD1 (6 bases). CDR1 is SQVTM, CDR2 ANQGSEA, per germline. The CDR3 is 14 amino acids. This CDR3 reads CTEKSAGANTEAFF. In nucleotides, the CDR3 is TGCACCGAAAAATCGGCAGGGGCGAACACTGAAGCTTTCTTT.

The chain combines TRBV2 with TRBJ2-5; no definite D call. Per germline, CDR1 SNHLY and CDR2 FYNNEI. V dropped 7 bases and J dropped 0 bases, with 0 bases sitting between them. The CDR3 extends over 10 amino acids. The CDR3 coding sequence is TGTGCCAGCAACCAAGAGACCCAGTACTTC. It translates to CASNQETQYF.

The rearrangement joins TRBV4-1 to TRBJ2-6; the D is unclear. This CDR3 region has 19 residues. The V end lost 5 bases, the J end lost 0 bases, and 20 bases lay between the germline ends. Germline CDR1 reads MGHRA; CDR2 reads YSYEKL. This chain's CDR3 is CASSVRLRSAASGANVLTF. CDR3 coding DNA: TGCGCCAGCAGCGTCCGACTCCGATCAGCCGCCTCTGGGGCCAACGTCCTGACTTTC.

The chain links TRBV4-1 to TRBJ2-7; possibly TRBD2 for D (5 bases). Germline V gene data show CDR1 as MGHRA and CDR2 as YSYEKL. The CDR3 consists of 16 residues. Trimming stripped 0 bases from V and 5 bases from J, with 17 bases between. Written as DNA, the CDR3 is TGCGCCAGCAGCCAAGACGGTAACAGAGGGTACCACGAGCAGTACTTC. Its translation: CASSQDGNRGYHEQYF.

The chain couples TRBV11-2 to TRBJ2-1; a weak D match, TRBD1 (5 bases). V lost 0 bases and J 5 bases, leaving 14 bases between the germline ends. The CDR3 length is 16 residues. The germline gives CDR1 SGHAT, CDR2 FQNNGV. In DNA form, the CDR3 reads TGTGCCAGCAGCTTAGAAAGGCAGGGTATCGACAATGAGCAGTTCTTC. Amino acid sequence: CASSLERQGIDNEQFF. Full variable domain (outside the CDR3, taken from reference TRBV11-2 and TRBJ2-1): EAGVAQSPRYKIIEKRQSVAFWCNPISGHATLYWYQQILGQGPKLLIQFQNNGVVDDSQLPKDRFSAERLKGVDSTLKIQPAKLEDSAVYLCASSLERQGIDNEQFFGPGTRLTVL.

About this clone: Other DNA sequences within the sample encode an identical CDR3. This sequence joins TRBV27 and TRBJ1-1, with a possible D match to TRBD1 (5 bases). Between the trimmed V and J ends, which lost 6 bases and 4 bases, there was a span of 9 bases. The CDR3 contains 12 residues. CDR1 is MNHEY and CDR2 is SMNVEV in the germline V gene (reference sequence). As DNA, the CDR3 is TGTGCCAGCAGAACGGGGGGCACTGAAGCTTTCTTT. It yields the protein CASRTGGTEAFF.

The V call is TRBV19, the J call TRBJ1-5, with 7 bases that match TRBD1. This CDR3 is built from 17 residues. The trim removed 4 bases at V and 2 bases at J, leaving 11 bases unmatched. The germline V gene has CDR1 LNHDA and CDR2 SQIVND (reference sequence). The CDR3 coding sequence is TGTGCCAGTAGTACCGATGACAGGGCTGTCGGCAATCAGCCCCAGCATTTT. Translating it yields CASSTDDRAVGNQPQHF.